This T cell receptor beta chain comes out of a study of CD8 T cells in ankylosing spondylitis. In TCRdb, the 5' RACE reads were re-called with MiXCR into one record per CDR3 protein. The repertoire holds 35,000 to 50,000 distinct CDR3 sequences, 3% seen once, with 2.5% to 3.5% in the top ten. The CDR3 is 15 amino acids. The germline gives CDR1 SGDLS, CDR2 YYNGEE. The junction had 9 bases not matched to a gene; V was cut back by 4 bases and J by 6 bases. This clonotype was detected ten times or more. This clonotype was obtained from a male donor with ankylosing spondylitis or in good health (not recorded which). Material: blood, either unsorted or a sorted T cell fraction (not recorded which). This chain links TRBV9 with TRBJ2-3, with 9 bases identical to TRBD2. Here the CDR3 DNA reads TGTGCCAGCAGCCCCAGCGGGGGGAATTTTGATACGCAGTATTTT. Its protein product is CASSPSGGNFDTQYF.